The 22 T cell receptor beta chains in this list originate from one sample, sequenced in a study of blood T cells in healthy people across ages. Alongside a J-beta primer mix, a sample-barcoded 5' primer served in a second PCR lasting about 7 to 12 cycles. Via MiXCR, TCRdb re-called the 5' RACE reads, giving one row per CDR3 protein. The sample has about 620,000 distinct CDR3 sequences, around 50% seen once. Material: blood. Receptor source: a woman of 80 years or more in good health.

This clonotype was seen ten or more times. CDR3 nucleotide sequence: TGTGCCAGCAGTTACTTACAGGGGGGCGCCGGTGAAAAACTGTTTTTT. Its protein product is CASSYLQGGAGEKLFF. The V and J genes are TRBV6-6 and TRBJ1-4, with 8 bases matching TRBD1. V gave up 1 base and J gave up 7 bases; unmatched junction bases: 8. The V gene's germline CDR1 is MNHNY and CDR2 SVGAGI (reference sequence). This CDR3 comprises 16 residues.

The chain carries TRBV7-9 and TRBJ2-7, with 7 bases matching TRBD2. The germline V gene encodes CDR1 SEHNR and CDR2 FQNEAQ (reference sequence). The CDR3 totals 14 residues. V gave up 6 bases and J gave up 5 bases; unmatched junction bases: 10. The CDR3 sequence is CASSPRLARDEQYF. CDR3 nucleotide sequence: TGTGCCAGCAGTCCCCGACTAGCTCGCGACGAGCAGTACTTC.

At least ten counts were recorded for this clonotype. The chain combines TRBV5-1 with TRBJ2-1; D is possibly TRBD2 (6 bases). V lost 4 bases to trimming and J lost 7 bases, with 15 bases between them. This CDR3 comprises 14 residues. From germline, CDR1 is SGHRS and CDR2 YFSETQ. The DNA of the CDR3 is TGCGCCAGCAGCCCAGGCACGGGGGAGAATGAGCAGTTCTTC. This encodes CASSPGTGENEQFF. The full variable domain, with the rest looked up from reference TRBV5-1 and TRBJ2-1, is KAGVTQTPRYLIKTRGQQVTLSCSPISGHRSVSWYQQTPGQGLQFLFEYFSETQRNKGNFPGRFSGRQFSNSRSEMNVSTLELGDSALYLCASSPGTGENEQFFGPGTRLTVL.

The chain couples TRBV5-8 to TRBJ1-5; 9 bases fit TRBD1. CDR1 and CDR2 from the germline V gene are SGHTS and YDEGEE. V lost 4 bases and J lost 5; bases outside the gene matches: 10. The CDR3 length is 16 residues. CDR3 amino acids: CASSPDRGPRDQPQHF. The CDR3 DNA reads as TGTGCCAGCAGCCCGGACAGGGGACCCCGCGATCAGCCCCAGCATTTT. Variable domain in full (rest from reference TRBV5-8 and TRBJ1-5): EAGVTQSPTHLIKTRGQQATLRCSPISGHTSVYWYQQALGLGLQFLLWYDEGEERNRGNFPPRFSGRQFPNYSSELNVNALELEDSALYLCASSPDRGPRDQPQHFGDGTRLSIL.

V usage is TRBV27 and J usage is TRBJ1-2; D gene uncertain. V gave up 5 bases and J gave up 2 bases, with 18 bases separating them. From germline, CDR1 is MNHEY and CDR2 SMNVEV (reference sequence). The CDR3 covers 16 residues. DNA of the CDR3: TGTGCCAGCAGTCGCGCGGCGGGGAACGTAAACTATGGCTACACCTTC. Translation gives CASSRAAGNVNYGYTF.

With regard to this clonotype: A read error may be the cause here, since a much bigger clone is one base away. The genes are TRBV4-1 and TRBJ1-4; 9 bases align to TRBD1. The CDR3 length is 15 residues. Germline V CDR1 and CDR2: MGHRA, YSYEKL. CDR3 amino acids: CASSQGDRASEKLVF. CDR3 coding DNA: TGCGCCAGCAGCCAAGGGGACAGGGCCAGTGAAAAACTGGTTTTT.

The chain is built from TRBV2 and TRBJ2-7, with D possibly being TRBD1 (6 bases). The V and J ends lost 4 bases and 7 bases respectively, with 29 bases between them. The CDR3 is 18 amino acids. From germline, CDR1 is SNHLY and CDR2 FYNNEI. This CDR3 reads CASSGPEGRTERPREQYF. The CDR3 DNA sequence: TGTGCCAGCAGTGGACCCGAGGGCCGGACAGAGAGACCTCGGGAGCAGTACTTC.

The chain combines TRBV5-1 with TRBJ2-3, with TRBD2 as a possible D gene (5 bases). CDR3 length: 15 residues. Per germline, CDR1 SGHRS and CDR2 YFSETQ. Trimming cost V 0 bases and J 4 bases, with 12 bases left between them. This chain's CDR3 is CASSLVSRGSDTQYF. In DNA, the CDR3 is TGCGCCAGCAGCTTGGTGTCGAGAGGGTCAGATACGCAGTATTTT.

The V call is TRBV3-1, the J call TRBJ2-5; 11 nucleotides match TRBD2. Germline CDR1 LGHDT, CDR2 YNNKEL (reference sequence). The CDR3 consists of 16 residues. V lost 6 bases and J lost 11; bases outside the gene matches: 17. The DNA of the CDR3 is TGTGCCAGCAGTCACCGACTAGCGGGGAAATACAATGAGCAGTACTTC. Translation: CASSHRLAGKYNEQYF.

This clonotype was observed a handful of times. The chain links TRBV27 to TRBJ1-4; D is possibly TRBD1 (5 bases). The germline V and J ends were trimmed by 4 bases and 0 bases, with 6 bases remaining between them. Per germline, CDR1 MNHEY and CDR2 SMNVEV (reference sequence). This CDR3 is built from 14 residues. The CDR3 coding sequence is TGTGCCAGCAGTTGGGGCTCAACTAATGAAAAACTGTTTTTT. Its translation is CASSWGSTNEKLFF.

CDR3 DNA: TGTGCCAGCTTTTGGGACTTTACAGGGGATGGCTACACCTTC. This codes for CASFWDFTGDGYTF. The rearrangement joins TRBV6-1 to TRBJ1-2; 7 bases line up with TRBD1. Germline loops: CDR1 MNHNS, CDR2 SASEGT. The CDR3 loop spans 14 amino acids. The junction had 12 bases not matched to a gene; V was cut back by 8 bases and J by 6 bases.

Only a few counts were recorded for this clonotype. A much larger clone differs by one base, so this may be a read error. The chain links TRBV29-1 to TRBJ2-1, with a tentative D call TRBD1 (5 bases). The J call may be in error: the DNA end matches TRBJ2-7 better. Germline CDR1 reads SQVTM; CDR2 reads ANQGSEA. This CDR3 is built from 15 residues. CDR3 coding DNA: TGCAGCGTTGAAGGACCAGGGCTCTCCTACAATGAGCAGTACTTC. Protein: CSVEGPGLSYNEQYF.

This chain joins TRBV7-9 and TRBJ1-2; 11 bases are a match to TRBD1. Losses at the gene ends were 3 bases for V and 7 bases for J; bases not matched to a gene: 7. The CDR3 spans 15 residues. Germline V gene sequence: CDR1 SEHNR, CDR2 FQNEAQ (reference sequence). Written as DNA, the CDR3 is TGTGCCAGCAGCTTCGATGGGACAGGGGGTATTGGCTACACCTTC. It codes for CASSFDGTGGIGYTF.

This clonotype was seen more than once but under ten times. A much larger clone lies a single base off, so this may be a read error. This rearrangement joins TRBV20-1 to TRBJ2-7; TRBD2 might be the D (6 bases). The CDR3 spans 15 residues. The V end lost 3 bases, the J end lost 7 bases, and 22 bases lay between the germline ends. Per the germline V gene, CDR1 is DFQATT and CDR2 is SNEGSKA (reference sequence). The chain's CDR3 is CSARNWGTASNEQYF. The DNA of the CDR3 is TGCAGTGCTAGGAATTGGGGGACTGCTTCCAATGAGCAGTACTTC.

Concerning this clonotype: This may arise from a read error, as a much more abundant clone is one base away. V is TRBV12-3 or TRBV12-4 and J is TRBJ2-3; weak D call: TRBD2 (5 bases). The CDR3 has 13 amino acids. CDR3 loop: CASSAPSIDTQYF. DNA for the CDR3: TGTGCCAGCAGTGCGCCTAGCATAGATACGCAGTATTTT.

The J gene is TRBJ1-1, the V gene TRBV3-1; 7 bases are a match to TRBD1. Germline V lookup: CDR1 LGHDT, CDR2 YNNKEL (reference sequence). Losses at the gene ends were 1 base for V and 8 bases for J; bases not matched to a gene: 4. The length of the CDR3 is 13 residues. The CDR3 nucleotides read TGTGCCAGCAGCCAAGTCGGGACAGAAGAAGCTTTCTTT. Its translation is CASSQVGTEEAFF.

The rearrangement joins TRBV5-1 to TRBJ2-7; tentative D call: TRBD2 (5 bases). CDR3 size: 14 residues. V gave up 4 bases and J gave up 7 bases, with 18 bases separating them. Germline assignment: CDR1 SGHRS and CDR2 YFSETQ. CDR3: CASSGGLAYNEQYF. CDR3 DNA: TGCGCCAGCAGCGGTGGACTGGCCTACAATGAGCAGTACTTC.

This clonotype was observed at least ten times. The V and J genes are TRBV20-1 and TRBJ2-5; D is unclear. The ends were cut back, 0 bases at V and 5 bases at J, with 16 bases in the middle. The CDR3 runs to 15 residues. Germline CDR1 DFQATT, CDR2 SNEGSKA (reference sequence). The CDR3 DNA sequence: TGCAGTGCTAGAGAATACCTTAGGCCAATCGAGACCCAGTACTTC. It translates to CSAREYLRPIETQYF.

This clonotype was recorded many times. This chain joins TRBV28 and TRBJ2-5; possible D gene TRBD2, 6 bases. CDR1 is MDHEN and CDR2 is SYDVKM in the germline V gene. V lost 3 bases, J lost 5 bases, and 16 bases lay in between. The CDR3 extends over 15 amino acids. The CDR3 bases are TGTGCCAGCAGTTTTCGATCGGGAGTCCGGGAGACCCAGTACTTC. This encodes CASSFRSGVRETQYF.

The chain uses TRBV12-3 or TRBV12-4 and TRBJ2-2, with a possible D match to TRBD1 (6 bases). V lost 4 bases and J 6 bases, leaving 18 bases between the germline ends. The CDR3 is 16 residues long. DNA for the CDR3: TGTGCCAGCAGTTCCAGGGGCCCCCGGGAAGCCGGGGAGCTGTTTTTT. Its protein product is CASSSRGPREAGELFF.

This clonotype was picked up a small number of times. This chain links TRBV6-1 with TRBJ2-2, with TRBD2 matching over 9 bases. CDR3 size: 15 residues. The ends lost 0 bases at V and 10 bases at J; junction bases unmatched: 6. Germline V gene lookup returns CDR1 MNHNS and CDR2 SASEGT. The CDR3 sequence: CASSEAPGLAKELFF. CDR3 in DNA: TGTGCCAGCAGTGAAGCTCCGGGACTAGCAAAGGAGCTGTTTTTT.

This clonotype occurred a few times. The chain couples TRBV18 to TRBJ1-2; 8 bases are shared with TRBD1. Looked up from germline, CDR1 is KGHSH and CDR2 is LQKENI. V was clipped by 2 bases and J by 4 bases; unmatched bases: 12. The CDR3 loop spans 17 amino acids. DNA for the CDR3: TGTGCCAGCTCACCATCGGACCGGACAGGGCGGGGCTATGGCTACACCTTC. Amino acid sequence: CASSPSDRTGRGYGYTF.